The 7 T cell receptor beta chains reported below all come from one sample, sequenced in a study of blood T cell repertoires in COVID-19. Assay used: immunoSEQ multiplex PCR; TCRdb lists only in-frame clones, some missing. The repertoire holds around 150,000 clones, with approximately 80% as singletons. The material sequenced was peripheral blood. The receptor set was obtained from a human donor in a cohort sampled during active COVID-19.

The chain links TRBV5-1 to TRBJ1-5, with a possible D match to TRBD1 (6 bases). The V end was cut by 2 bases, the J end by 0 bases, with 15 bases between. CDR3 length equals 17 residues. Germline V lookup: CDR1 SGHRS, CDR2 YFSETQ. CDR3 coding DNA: TGCGCCAGCAGCTTCCTACCTACAGGGTATAGCAATCAGCCCCAGCATTTT. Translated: CASSFLPTGYSNQPQHF.

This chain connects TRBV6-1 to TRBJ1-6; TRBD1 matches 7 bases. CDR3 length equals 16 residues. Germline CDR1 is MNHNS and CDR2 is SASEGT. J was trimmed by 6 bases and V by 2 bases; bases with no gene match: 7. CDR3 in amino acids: CASSETAGGGNSPLHF. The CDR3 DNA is TGTGCCAGCAGTGAAACGGCAGGGGGAGGTAATTCACCCCTCCACTTT.

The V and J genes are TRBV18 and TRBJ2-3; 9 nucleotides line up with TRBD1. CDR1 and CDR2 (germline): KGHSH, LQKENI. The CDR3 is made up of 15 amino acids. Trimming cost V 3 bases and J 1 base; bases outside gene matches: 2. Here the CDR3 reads CASSPRTGGTDTQYF. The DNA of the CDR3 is TGTGCCAGCTCACCCCGGACAGGGGGCACAGATACGCAGTATTTT.

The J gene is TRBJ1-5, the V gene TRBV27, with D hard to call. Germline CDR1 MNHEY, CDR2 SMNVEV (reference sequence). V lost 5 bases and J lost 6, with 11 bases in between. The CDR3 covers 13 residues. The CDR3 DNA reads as TGTGCCAGCAGTCCCACATACACTCAGCCCCAGCATTTT. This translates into CASSPTYTQPQHF.

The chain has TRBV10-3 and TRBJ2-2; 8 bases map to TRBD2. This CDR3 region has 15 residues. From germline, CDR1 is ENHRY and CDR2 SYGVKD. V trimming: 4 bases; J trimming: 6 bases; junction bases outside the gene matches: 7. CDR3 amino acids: CAISVGGAGAGELFF. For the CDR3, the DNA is TGTGCCATCAGTGTCGGGGGGGCTGGGGCCGGGGAGCTGTTTTTT.

This chain's CDR3 is CASSQFQGSADIQYF. CDR3 nucleotide sequence: TGCGCCAGCAGCCAGTTCCAGGGATCGGCGGACATTCAGTACTTC. The rearrangement joins TRBV5-1 to TRBJ2-4, with a possible D match to TRBD1 (5 bases). V dropped 4 bases and J dropped 8 bases, with 19 bases sitting between them. The CDR3 sequence is 15 residues long. Germline lookup yields CDR1 SGHRS and CDR2 YFSETQ.

The CDR3 coding sequence is TGTGCCAGCAGCCATATTAGGGGGGGTACGTCTGGAAACACCATATATTTT. Protein sequence: CASSHIRGGTSGNTIYF. The chain combines TRBV4-2 with TRBJ1-3; D is possibly TRBD1 (6 bases). The CDR3 totals 17 residues. Trimming stripped 3 bases from V and 1 base from J, with 16 bases between. CDR1 is LGHNA, CDR2 YNFKEQ, per germline.